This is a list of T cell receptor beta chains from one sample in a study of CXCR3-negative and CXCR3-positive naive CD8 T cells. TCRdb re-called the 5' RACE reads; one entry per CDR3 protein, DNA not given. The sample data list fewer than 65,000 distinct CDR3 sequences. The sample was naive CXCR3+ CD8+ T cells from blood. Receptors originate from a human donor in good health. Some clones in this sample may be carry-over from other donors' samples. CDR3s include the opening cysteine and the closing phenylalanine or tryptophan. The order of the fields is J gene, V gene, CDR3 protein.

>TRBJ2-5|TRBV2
CASSSQPGTWETQYF
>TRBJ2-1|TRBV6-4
CASSDVGTADEQFF
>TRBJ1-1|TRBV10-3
CAISDPVRGVTEAFF
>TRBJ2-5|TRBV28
CASSEAWGRGLRQETQYF
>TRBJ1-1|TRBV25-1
CASSSGTWGTEAFF
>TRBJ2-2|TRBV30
CAWGDRADTGELFF
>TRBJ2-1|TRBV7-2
CASSLGGGTYSYNEQFF
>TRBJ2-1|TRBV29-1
CSGGLAASSYNEQFF
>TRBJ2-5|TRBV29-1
CSVAGFVELAGHRETQYF
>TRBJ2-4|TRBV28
CASSLGAGGANIQYF
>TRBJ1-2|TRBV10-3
CAISEGTAFYGYTF
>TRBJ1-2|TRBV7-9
CASSLVWSDYAYGYTF
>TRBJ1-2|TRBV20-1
CSARDREGQNYGYTF
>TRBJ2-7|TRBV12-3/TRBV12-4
CASSHTYEQYF
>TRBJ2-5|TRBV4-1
CASSQVDGYQETQYF
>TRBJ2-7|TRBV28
CASSYYSEQYF
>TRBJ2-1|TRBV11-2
CASSSRHHNEQFF
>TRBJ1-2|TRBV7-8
CASSPLSPIRDYGYTF